Reported below is one T cell receptor (beta chain). Its specificity is not known. These data belong to a study of cytomegalovirus exposure and HLA in healthy donors. Germline CDR1 LGHNA, CDR2 YNFKEQ. Trimming removed 0 bases from V and 7 bases from J; junction bases left unmatched: 4. CDR3 length equals 16 residues. PCR primers comprised 60 Vbeta and 13 Jbeta primers. In the original workflow: Unique TCR beta chains numbered about 72 million in a later analysis, with roughly 10 million shared. Sequencing used immunoSEQ multiplex PCR; TCRdb keeps in-frame clones, though not all of them. That table is the source of V, J and clone size, and D and trimming were worked out from the DNA. This sample has some 180,000 clones; about 10% occur once, and the top ten carry 1% to 1.5%. Whole-study findings and limits: There were some V segments, including TRBV6-2 and TRBV6-3, excluded as indistinguishable. Specificity for CMV antigens was confirmed in vitro for three of the CMV-associated chains. It was in a later analysis that TCR association rates were seen to vary by HLA locus, highest for DRB1 and lowest for HLA-C.

Sequenced sample: PBMCs. The rearrangement uses TRBV4-2 and TRBJ2-2, with 11 bases matching TRBD1. This sequence was found in a woman aged 25 to 39 in good health and CMV-seropositive. The chain's CDR3 is CASSQDGTGGHGELFF. In DNA, the CDR3 is TGTGCCAGCAGCCAAGATGGGACAGGGGGTCACGGGGAGCTGTTTTTT.